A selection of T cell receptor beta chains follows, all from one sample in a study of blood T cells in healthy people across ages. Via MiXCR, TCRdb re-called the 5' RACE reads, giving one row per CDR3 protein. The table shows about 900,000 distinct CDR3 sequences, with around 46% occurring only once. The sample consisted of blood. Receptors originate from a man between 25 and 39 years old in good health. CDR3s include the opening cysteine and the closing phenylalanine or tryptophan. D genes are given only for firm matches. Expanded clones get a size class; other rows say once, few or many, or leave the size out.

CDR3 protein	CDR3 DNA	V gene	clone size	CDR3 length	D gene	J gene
CASSYSNTGGVYEQYF	TGTGCCAGCAGTTACTCGAATACAGGGGGCGTCTACGAGCAGTACTTC	TRBV6-2/TRBV6-3	few	16	TRBD1	TRBJ2-7
CAWGPQTLAKNIQYF	TGTGCCTGGGGACCGCAGACACTAGCCAAAAACATTCAGTACTTC	TRBV30	NA	15	NA	TRBJ2-4
CASSPSGGAVGPQFF	TGTGCCAGCAGCCCTAGCGGGGGGGCGGTTGGGCCCCAGTTCTTC	TRBV7-9	NA	15	TRBD2	TRBJ2-1
CASSLDRSAYYGYTF	TGTGCCAGCAGCTTAGATAGATCGGCGTACTATGGCTACACCTTC	TRBV11-2	NA	15	NA	TRBJ1-2
CASSYDGQPYQPQHF	TGTGCCAGCAGTTACGACGGACAGCCCTACCAGCCCCAGCATTTT	TRBV6-6	NA	15	NA	TRBJ1-5
CASSGKLAGGLSDTQYF	TGTGCCAGCAGCGGAAAACTAGCGGGGGGGCTCTCAGATACGCAGTATTTT	TRBV9	NA	17	TRBD2	TRBJ2-3
CASNKGSSTNQPQHF	TGTGCCAGCAACAAGGGGAGTTCAACCAATCAGCCCCAGCATTTT	TRBV6-2/TRBV6-3	NA	15	NA	TRBJ1-5
CASISGTGGGWGPLNEQFF	TGTGCCAGCATCTCCGGGACAGGGGGTGGATGGGGGCCTCTTAATGAGCAGTTCTTC	TRBV7-9	few	19	TRBD1	TRBJ2-1
CASSPWTGSNEQFF	TGTGCCAGCAGCCCGTGGACAGGGAGCAATGAGCAGTTCTTC	TRBV3-1	NA	14	TRBD1	TRBJ2-1
CASSERDPFYEQYF	TGTGCCAGCAGTGAACGGGACCCATTCTACGAGCAGTACTTC	TRBV6-1	NA	14	NA	TRBJ2-7
CATAGQGTDNEQFF	TGTGCCACCGCGGGACAGGGGACCGACAATGAGCAGTTCTTC	TRBV24-1	once	14	TRBD1	TRBJ2-1
CSARDMESLIDNTDTQYF	TGCAGTGCTAGAGATATGGAGAGCCTAATTGACAACACAGATACGCAGTATTTT	TRBV20-1	NA	18	NA	TRBJ2-3
CASSLTAGAGETQYF	TGTGCCAGCAGCTTAACCGCGGGTGCCGGCGAGACCCAGTACTTC	TRBV7-3	NA	15	NA	TRBJ2-5
CASSLNLAGDADTQYF	TGCGCCAGCAGCTTAAACCTAGCGGGGGATGCAGATACGCAGTATTTT	TRBV5-1	many	16	TRBD2	TRBJ2-3
CASSQDRGTLNQPRHF	TGCGCCAGCAGCCAAGATCGGGGCACTCTAAATCAGCCCCGGCATTTT	TRBV4-3	NA	16	NA	TRBJ1-5
CASSRGVSTEAFF	TGTGCCAGCAGTCGGGGGGTGAGCACTGAAGCTTTCTTT	TRBV6-6	NA	13	NA	TRBJ1-1
CSARQTGTGRYEQYF	TGCAGTGCTAGACAAACCGGGACAGGGCGCTACGAGCAGTACTTC	TRBV20-1	many	15	TRBD1	TRBJ2-7
CASSRPGGASQETQYF	TGTGCCAGCAGCCGCCCCGGCGGGGCGAGTCAAGAGACCCAGTACTTC	TRBV3-1	NA	16	NA	TRBJ2-5
CASRPASGGTYEQYF	TGTGCCAGCAGGCCTGCTAGCGGGGGGACCTACGAGCAGTACTTC	TRBV6-5	few	15	TRBD2	TRBJ2-7
CASSLIGSYEQYF	TGTGCCAGCAGTTTAATCGGCAGCTACGAGCAGTACTTC	TRBV12-3/TRBV12-4	few	13	NA	TRBJ2-7
CASGLPDRGNSPLHF	TGTGCCAGCGGCCTACCCGACAGGGGCAATTCACCCCTCCACTTT	TRBV5-5	NA	15	TRBD1	TRBJ1-6
CASSQSLAMTGDRFEDTQYF	TGTGCCAGCAGTCAATCCCTAGCGATGACAGGGGACAGGTTCGAAGACACGCAGTATTTT	TRBV28	NA	20	TRBD1	TRBJ2-3
CSVAGGGVPGELFF	TGCAGCGTTGCTGGCGGGGGCGTCCCCGGGGAGCTGTTTTTT	TRBV29-1	few	14	NA	TRBJ2-2
CSAEAFDSSSYNEQFF	TGCAGTGCCGAAGCATTTGACTCGAGCTCCTACAATGAGCAGTTCTTC	TRBV20-1	many	16	NA	TRBJ2-1
CSVRVAGGLETQYF	TGCAGCGTGCGGGTTGCGGGGGGATTAGAGACCCAGTACTTC	TRBV29-1	NA	14	TRBD2	TRBJ2-5
CASSEHKEQFF	TGTGCCAGCAGTGAGCACAAAGAGCAGTTCTTC	TRBV6-2/TRBV6-3	NA	11	NA	TRBJ2-1
CATSRDRASGANVLTF	TGTGCCACCAGCAGAGATCGGGCATCTGGGGCCAACGTCCTGACTTTC	TRBV15	NA	16	NA	TRBJ2-6
CARSDWDNYGYTF	TGTGCCCGCAGTGACTGGGACAACTATGGCTACACCTTC	TRBV25-1	once	13	NA	TRBJ1-2
CASSEGPADTGELFF	TGTGCCAGCAGTGAAGGGCCGGCGGACACCGGGGAGCTGTTTTTT	TRBV6-1	many	15	NA	TRBJ2-2
CASSLRGDEKLFF	TGTGCCAGCAGTTTGAGGGGGGACGAAAAACTGTTTTTT	TRBV27	few	13	NA	TRBJ1-4
CASSLAGRATNEKLFF	TGTGCCAGCAGCTTAGCGGGACGGGCAACTAATGAAAAACTGTTTTTT	TRBV7-2	NA	16	NA	TRBJ1-4
CASIERGDSYNEQFF	TGTGCCAGCATCGAGCGGGGGGACTCCTACAATGAGCAGTTCTTC	TRBV6-2/TRBV6-3	few	15	TRBD2	TRBJ2-1
CASSLVASGFRNEQFF	TGTGCCAGCAGCTTGGTCGCTAGCGGATTCAGAAATGAGCAGTTCTTC	TRBV5-5	few	16	TRBD2	TRBJ2-1
CASSLEREQAKYF	TGTGCCAGCAGCTTAGAACGGGAGCAAGCTAAGTATTTT	TRBV7-2	NA	13	NA	TRBJ2-3
CASSQDPGSTNEKLFF	TGCGCCAGCAGCCAAGACCCAGGATCAACTAATGAAAAACTGTTTTTT	TRBV4-1	NA	16	NA	TRBJ1-4
CASSLILGGDVEQYF	TGTGCCAGCAGCTTAATTCTGGGGGGGGATGTGGAGCAGTACTTC	TRBV7-2	few	15	TRBD2	TRBJ2-7
CASSLAPSGGVPNEQFF	TGTGCCAGCAGTTTAGCCCCCTCCGGGGGGGTTCCCAATGAGCAGTTCTTC	TRBV27	NA	17	TRBD2	TRBJ2-1
CASSPLTGNEQFF	TGTGCCAGCTCACCCCTGACGGGCAATGAGCAGTTCTTC	TRBV18	few	13	NA	TRBJ2-1
CASSPLWYGYTF	TGTGCCAGCAGCCCCTTATGGTATGGCTACACCTTC	TRBV6-2/TRBV6-3	NA	12	NA	TRBJ1-2